One sample yielded the 2 T cell receptor beta chains listed below, sequenced in a study of PD-1 blockade in classical Hodgkin lymphoma. Time point reported: cycle 4 day 1 (C4D1), after around six weeks of nivolumab. All patients experienced relapse after autologous stem cell transplantation, and brentuximab vedotin exposure was variable. Magnetic negative selection isolated CD8+ T cells from thawed PBMCs. Produced via immunoSEQ multiplex PCR; TCRdb's table is partial and in-frame only. This table holds some 7,000 clones, around 64% found once. Specimen: CD8+ T cells from blood, collected before the fourth cycle of nivolumab. The receptors were sampled from a human donor with classical Hodgkin lymphoma.

The gene calls are TRBV27 and TRBJ2-1, with TRBD2 identical over 7 bases. V shed 3 bases and J 2 bases; nucleotides not matched to a gene: 1. Germline V lookup: CDR1 MNHEY, CDR2 SMNVEV (reference sequence). This CDR3 comprises 14 residues. CDR3 DNA sequence: TGTGCCAGCAGTTTGGCGGGAGCCTACAATGAGCAGTTCTTC. Amino acid sequence: CASSLAGAYNEQFF.

The chain carries TRBV7-9 and TRBJ2-1; the match to TRBD2 covers 8 bases. The CDR3 spans 14 residues. V lost 5 bases, J lost 4 bases, and 4 bases stayed unmatched. Germline CDR1 is SEHNR and CDR2 is FQNEAQ (reference sequence). As DNA, the CDR3 is TGTGCCAGCAGCCTAACTAGCGGATACAATGAGCAGTTCTTC. Translating gives CASSLTSGYNEQFF.